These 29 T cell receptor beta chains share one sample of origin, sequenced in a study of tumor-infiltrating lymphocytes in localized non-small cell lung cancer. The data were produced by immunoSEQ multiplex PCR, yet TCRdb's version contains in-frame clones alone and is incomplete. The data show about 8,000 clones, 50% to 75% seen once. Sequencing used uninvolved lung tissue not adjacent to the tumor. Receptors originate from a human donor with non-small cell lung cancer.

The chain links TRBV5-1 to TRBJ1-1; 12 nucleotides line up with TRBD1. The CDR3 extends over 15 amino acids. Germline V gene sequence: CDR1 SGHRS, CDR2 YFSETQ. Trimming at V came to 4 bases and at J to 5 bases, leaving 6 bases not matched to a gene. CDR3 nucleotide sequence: TGCGCCAGCAGCAGTGGGACAGGGGGCGTTACTGAAGCTTTCTTT. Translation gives CASSSGTGGVTEAFF.

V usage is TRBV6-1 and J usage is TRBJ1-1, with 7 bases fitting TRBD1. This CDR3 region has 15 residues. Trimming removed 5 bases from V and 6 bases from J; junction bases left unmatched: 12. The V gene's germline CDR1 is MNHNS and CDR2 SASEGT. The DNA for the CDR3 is TGTGCCAGCAGTACCTACAGGGGAGGTAGCTCTGAAGCTTTCTTT. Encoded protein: CASSTYRGGSSEAFF.

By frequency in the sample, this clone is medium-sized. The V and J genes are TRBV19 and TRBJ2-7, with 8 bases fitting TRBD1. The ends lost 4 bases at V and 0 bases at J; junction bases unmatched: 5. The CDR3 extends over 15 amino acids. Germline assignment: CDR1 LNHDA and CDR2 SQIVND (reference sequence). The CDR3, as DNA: TGTGCCAGTAGTAGGCGGCAGGGGGCCTCCTACGAGCAGTACTTC. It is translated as CASSRRQGASYEQYF.

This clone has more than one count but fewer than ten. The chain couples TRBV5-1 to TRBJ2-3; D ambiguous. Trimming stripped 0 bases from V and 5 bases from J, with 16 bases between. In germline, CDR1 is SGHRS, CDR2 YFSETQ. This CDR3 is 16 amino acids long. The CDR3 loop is CASSLVVVSKGDTQYF. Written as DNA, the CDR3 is TGCGCCAGCAGCTTGGTCGTGGTGTCAAAGGGAGATACGCAGTATTTT.

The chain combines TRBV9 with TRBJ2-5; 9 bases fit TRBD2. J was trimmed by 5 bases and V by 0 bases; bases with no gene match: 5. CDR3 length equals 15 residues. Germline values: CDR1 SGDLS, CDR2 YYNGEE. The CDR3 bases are TGTGCCAGCAGCGTAGGCGGGGGGGCCAGGGAGACCCAGTACTTC. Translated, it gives CASSVGGGARETQYF. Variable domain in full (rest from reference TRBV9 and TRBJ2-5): DSGVTQTPKHLITATGQRVTLRCSPRSGDLSVYWYQQSLDQGLQFLIQYYNGEERAKGNILERFSAQQFPDLHSELNLSSLELGDSALYFCASSVGGGARETQYFGPGTRLLVL.

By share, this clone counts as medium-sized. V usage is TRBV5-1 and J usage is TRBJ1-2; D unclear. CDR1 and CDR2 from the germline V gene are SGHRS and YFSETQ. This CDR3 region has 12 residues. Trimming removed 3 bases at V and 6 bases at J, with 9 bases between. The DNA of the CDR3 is TGCGCCAGCAGCTCCCCCCGGGATGGCTACACCTTC. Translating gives CASSSPRDGYTF.

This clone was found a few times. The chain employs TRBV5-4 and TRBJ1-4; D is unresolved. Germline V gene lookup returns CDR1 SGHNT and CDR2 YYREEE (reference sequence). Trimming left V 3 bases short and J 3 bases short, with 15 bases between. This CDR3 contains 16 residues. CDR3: CASSYGRSEANEKLFF. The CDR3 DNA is TGTGCCAGCAGCTATGGCAGGAGCGAAGCTAATGAAAAACTGTTTTTT.

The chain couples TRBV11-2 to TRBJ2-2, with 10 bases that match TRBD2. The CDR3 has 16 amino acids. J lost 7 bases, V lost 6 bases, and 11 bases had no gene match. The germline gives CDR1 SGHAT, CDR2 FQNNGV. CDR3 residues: CASRGGAGGLVGELFF. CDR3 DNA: TGTGCCAGCAGAGGGGGAGCGGGGGGGCTTGTCGGGGAGCTGTTTTTT.

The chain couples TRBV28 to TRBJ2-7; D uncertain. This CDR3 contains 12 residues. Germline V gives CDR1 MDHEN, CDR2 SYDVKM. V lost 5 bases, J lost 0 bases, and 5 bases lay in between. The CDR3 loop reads CASSTPSYEQYF. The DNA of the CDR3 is TGTGCCAGCAGTACTCCCTCCTACGAGCAGTACTTC. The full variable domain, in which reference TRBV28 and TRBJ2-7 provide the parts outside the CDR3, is DVKVTQSSRYLVKRTGEKVFLECVQDMDHENMFWYRQDPGLGLRLIYFSYDVKMKEKGDIPEGYSVSREKKERFSLILESASTNQTSMYLCASSTPSYEQYFGPGTRLTVT.

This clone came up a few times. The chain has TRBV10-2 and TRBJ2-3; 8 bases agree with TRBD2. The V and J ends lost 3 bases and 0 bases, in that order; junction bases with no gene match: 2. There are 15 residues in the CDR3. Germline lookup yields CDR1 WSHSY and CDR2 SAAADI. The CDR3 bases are TGCGCCAGCAGTGATACTAGCGGTAGCACAGATACGCAGTATTTT. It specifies CASSDTSGSTDTQYF.

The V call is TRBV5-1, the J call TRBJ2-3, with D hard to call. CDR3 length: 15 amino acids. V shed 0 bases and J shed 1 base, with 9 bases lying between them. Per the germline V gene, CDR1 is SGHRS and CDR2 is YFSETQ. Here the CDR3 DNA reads TGCGCCAGCAGCTTGGCGCTAGATGGCACAGATACGCAGTATTTT. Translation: CASSLALDGTDTQYF.

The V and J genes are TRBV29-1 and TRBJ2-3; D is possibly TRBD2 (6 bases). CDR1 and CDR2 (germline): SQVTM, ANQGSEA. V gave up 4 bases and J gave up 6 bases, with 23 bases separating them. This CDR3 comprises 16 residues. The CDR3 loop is CSVVSFLPGEVDTQYF. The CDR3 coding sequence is TGCAGCGTTGTTAGTTTCTTGCCGGGGGAAGTCGATACGCAGTATTTT.

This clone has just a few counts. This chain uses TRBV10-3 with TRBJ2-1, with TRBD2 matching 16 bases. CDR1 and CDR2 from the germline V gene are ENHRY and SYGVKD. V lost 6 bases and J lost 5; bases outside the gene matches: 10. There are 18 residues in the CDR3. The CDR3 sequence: CAISQGLAGGPGHNEQFF. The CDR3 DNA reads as TGTGCCATCAGCCAGGGACTAGCGGGGGGGCCCGGCCACAATGAGCAGTTCTTC.

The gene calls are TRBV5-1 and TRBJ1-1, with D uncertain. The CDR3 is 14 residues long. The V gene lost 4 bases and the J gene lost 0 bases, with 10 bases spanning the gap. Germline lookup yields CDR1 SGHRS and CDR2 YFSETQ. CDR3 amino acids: CASSPESLNTEAFF. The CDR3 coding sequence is TGCGCCAGCAGCCCGGAGTCTTTGAACACTGAAGCTTTCTTT.

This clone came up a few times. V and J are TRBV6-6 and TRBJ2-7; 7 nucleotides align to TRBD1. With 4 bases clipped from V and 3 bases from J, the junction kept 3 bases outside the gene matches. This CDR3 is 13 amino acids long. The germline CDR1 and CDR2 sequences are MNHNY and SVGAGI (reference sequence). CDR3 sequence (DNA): TGTGCCAGCAGTTCCGGGACAGACTACGAGCAGTACTTC. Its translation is CASSSGTDYEQYF.

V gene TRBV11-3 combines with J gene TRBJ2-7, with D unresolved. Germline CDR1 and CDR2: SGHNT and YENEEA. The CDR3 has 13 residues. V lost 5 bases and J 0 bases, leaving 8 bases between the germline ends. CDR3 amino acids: CASSNQNSYEQYF. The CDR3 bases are TGTGCCAGCAGCAACCAGAACTCCTACGAGCAGTACTTC.

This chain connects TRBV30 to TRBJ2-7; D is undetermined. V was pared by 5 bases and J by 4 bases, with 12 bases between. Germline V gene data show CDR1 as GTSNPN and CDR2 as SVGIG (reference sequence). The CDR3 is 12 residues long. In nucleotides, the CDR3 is TGTGCCTGGGGTCCGAGTCCGTACGAGCAGTACTTC. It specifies CAWGPSPYEQYF.

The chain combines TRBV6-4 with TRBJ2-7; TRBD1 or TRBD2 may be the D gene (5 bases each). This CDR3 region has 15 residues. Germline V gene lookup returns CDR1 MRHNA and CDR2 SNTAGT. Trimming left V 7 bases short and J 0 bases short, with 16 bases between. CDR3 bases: TGTGCCAGCACCCCGGGGCACTCAGTCTCCTACGAGCAGTACTTC. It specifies CASTPGHSVSYEQYF.

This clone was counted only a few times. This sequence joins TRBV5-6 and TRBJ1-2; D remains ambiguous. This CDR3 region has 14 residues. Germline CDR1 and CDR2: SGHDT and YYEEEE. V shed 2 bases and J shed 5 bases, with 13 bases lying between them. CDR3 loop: CASSLAIRSYGYTF. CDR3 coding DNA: TGTGCCAGCAGCTTAGCTATCCGATCATATGGCTACACCTTC.

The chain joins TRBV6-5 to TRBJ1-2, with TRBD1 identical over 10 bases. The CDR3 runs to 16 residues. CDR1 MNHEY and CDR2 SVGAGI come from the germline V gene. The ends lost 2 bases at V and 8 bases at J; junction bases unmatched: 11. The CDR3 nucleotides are TGTGCCAGCAGTTACGGGACAGGGGTCCCCTCGGAGGGCTACACCTTC. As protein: CASSYGTGVPSEGYTF.

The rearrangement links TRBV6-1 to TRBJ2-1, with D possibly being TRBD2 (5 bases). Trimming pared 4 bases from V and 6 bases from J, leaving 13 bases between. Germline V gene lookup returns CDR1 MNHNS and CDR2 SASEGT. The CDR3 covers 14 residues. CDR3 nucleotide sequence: TGTGCCAGCAGTGTTCGGGGATGGGGCAATGAGCAGTTCTTC. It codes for CASSVRGWGNEQFF.

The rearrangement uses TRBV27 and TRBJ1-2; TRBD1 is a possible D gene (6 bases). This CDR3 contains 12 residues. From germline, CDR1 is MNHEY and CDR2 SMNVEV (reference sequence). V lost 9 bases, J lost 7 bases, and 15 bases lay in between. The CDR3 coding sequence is TGTGCCAGTGGAGAGGGGGTGCGTGGCTACACCTTC. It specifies CASGEGVRGYTF.

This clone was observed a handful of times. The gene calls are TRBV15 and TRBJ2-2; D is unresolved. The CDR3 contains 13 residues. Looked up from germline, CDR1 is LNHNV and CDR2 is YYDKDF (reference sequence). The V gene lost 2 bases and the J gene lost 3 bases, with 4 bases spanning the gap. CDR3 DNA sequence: TGTGCCACCAGCAGAACCGACACCGGGGAGCTGTTTTTT. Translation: CATSRTDTGELFF. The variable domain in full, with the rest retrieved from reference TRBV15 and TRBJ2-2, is DAMVIQNPRYQVTQFGKPVTLSCSQTLNHNVMYWYQQKSSQAPKLLFHYYDKDFNNEADTPDNFQSRRPNTSFCFLDIRSPGLGDTAMYLCATSRTDTGELFFGEGSRLTVL.

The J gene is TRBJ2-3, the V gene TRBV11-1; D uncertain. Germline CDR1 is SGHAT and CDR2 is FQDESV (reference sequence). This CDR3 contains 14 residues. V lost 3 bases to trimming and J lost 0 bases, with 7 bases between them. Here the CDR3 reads CASSLHRSTDTQYF. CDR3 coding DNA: TGTGCCAGCAGCTTGCACAGAAGCACAGATACGCAGTATTTT.

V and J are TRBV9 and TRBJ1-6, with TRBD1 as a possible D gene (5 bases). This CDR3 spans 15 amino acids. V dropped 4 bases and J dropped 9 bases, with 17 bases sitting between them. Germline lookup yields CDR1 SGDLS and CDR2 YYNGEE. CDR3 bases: TGTGCCAGCAGCCTTGGGGGGGGGTACGGTTCACCCCTCCACTTT. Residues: CASSLGGGYGSPLHF.

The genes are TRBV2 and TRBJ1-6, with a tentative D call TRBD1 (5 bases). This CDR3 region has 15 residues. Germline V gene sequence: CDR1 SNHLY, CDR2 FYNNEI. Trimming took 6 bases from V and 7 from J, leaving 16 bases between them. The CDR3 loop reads CASSGSRASNSPLHF. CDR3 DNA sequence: TGTGCCAGCAGCGGGAGCAGGGCGTCCAATTCACCCCTCCACTTT.

The CDR3 DNA follows: TGTGCCAGCAGCTGGCCCCATACACGGTCTATATTTGGAGGCTACACCTTC. Its translation: CASSWPHTRSIFGGYTF. The chain employs TRBV5-6 and TRBJ1-2, with D unclear. CDR1 is SGHDT and CDR2 is YYEEEE in the germline V gene. This CDR3 comprises 17 residues. Trimming pared 3 bases from V and 8 bases from J, leaving 26 bases between.

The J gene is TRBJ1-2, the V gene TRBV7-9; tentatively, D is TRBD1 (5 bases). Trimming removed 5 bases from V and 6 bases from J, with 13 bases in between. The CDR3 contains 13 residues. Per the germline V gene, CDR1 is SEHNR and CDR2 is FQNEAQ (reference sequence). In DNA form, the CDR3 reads TGTGCCAGCAGCCCGGACACAGAGCATGGCTACACCTTC. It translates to CASSPDTEHGYTF.

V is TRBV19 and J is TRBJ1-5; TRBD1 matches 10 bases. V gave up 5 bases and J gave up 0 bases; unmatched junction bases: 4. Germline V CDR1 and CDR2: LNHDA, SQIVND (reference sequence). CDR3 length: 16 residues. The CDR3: CASSVRTGGSNQPQHF. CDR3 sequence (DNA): TGTGCCAGTAGTGTACGGACAGGGGGTAGCAATCAGCCCCAGCATTTT.